This TCR beta chain was identified in a study of blood T cell repertoires in COVID-19. Overall study: T cells, B-cell-depleted T cells, or PBMCs provided the cDNA or gDNA that served as material.

Only in-frame clones appear in the TCRdb table, and some are missing; sequencing was by immunoSEQ multiplex PCR. The sample contains 180,000 or so clones, less than 90% of which appear only once. This CDR3 is built from 16 residues. V lost 8 bases, J lost 0 bases, and 10 bases stayed unmatched. Germline V gives CDR1 SGHTA, CDR2 FQGNSA. Material for sequencing was peripheral blood. This receptor was obtained from a woman in her 70s with COVID-19, enrolled during active disease. The rearrangement joins TRBV7-2 to TRBJ1-3, with TRBD1 identical over 7 bases. The chain's CDR3 is CASVGAGGISGNTIYF. CDR3 nucleotides: TGTGCCAGCGTAGGGGCAGGGGGGATCTCTGGAAACACCATATATTTT.